Below are 20 T cell receptor beta chains sequenced from a single sample in a study of CD8+ T cells in alopecia areata. Treatment indicated: oral pan-JAK inhibitor, 5-10 mg twice daily. Reverse transcription of extracted RNA yielded cDNA, which provided the sequencing template. The repertoire was sequenced with immunoSEQ multiplex PCR; TCRdb's copy has only in-frame clones and lacks some. The data contain about 290,000 clones, 58% of them singletons. The sample in question was CD4+ T cells sorted from blood, obtained at week 24, from a patient treated with tofacitinib. Every receptor here comes from a human donor with alopecia areata.

This clone was seen a handful of times. The chain has TRBV7-6 and TRBJ2-1; 10 nucleotides match TRBD2. The CDR3 is 16 amino acids. V was pared by 2 bases and J by 1 base, with 2 bases of the junction left unmatched. CDR1 and CDR2 (germline): SGHVS, FNYEAQ. As DNA, the CDR3 is TGTGCCAGCAGCTTACCTAGCGGGGGATCCTACAATGAGCAGTTCTTC. It yields the protein CASSLPSGGSYNEQFF. The full variable domain, its missing parts supplied by reference TRBV7-6 and TRBJ2-1, is GAGVSQSPRYKVTKRGQDVALRCDPISGHVSLYWYRQALGQGPEFLTYFNYEAQQDKSGLPNDRFSAERPEGSISTLTIQRTEQRDSAMYRCASSLPSGGSYNEQFFGPGTRLTVL.

This rearrangement joins TRBV28 to TRBJ2-5, with unresolved D. V gave up 8 bases and J gave up 4 bases, with 5 bases separating them. Germline-derived CDR1 and CDR2 are MDHEN and SYDVKM. The CDR3 has 10 amino acids. Written as DNA, the CDR3 is TGTGCCAGCGGCCTAGAGACCCAGTACTTC. Its protein is CASGLETQYF. The full variable domain, in which reference TRBV28 and TRBJ2-5 provide the parts outside the CDR3, is DVKVTQSSRYLVKRTGEKVFLECVQDMDHENMFWYRQDPGLGLRLIYFSYDVKMKEKGDIPEGYSVSREKKERFSLILESASTNQTSMYLCASGLETQYFGPGTRLLVL.

The V call is TRBV2, the J call TRBJ2-5; maybe TRBD2 (6 bases). The CDR3 spans 13 residues. The germline gives CDR1 SNHLY, CDR2 FYNNEI. V was shortened by 6 bases and J by 2 bases, with 10 bases between the two germline ends. This chain's CDR3 is CASRAGIQETQYF. The CDR3 nucleotides read TGTGCCAGCAGGGCGGGGATACAAGAGACCCAGTACTTC.

The chain's CDR3 is CASSSNRGTHYEQYF. Written as DNA, the CDR3 is TGTGCCAGCAGCTCAAACAGGGGGACCCACTACGAGCAGTACTTC. V usage is TRBV7-9 and J usage is TRBJ2-7; 8 bases are a match to TRBD1. The V segment lost 4 bases and the J segment 3 bases; nucleotides outside the gene matches: 8. The germline V gene encodes CDR1 SEHNR and CDR2 FQNEAQ (reference sequence). The CDR3 sequence is 15 residues long.

The gene calls are TRBV5-1 and TRBJ2-2; the D is unclear. The length of the CDR3 is 14 residues. Germline CDR1 and CDR2: SGHRS and YFSETQ. Trimming shortened V by 4 bases and J by 3 bases, and 10 bases separated the two germline ends. The CDR3 DNA follows: TGCGCCAGCAGCCCGCGGACCGACACCGGGGAGCTGTTTTTT. Amino acid sequence: CASSPRTDTGELFF.

The V gene is TRBV5-1, the J gene TRBJ2-5, with D perhaps TRBD1 (6 bases). V shed 4 bases and J shed 5 bases, with 18 bases lying between them. CDR1 is SGHRS and CDR2 is YFSETQ in the germline V gene. This CDR3 has 15 residues. The CDR3 nucleotides are TGCGCCAGCAGCGCGCAAGGGGGTCTCGCGGAGACCCAGTACTTC. Its protein is CASSAQGGLAETQYF.

With regard to this clone: The sample holds other DNA sequences that translate to the same CDR3. The chain has TRBV6-5 and TRBJ1-1; TRBD1 is a possible D gene (5 bases). The CDR3 totals 13 residues. Germline V gene sequence: CDR1 MNHEY, CDR2 SVGAGI. The V end lost 2 bases, the J end lost 1 base, and 5 bases lay between the germline ends. In DNA form, the CDR3 reads TGTGCCAGCAGTTACGGACAGAACACTGAAGCTTTCTTT. It is translated as CASSYGQNTEAFF.

This clone was found a few times. The J gene is TRBJ1-2, the V gene TRBV5-1, with D hard to call. The V end was cut by 0 bases, the J end by 0 bases, with 12 bases between. The CDR3 has 16 residues. Germline CDR1 and CDR2: SGHRS and YFSETQ. In DNA, the CDR3 is TGCGCCAGCAGCTTGGGAGACAACCCGACTAACTATGGCTACACCTTC. Its protein is CASSLGDNPTNYGYTF.

This clone showed up just a few times. V usage is TRBV7-2 and J usage is TRBJ2-7, with a tentative D call TRBD2 (5 bases). Trimming left V 1 base short and J 4 bases short, with 8 bases between. Germline V gives CDR1 SGHTA, CDR2 FQGNSA. The CDR3 length is 13 residues. As DNA, the CDR3 is TGTGCCAGCAGCTTAGGAAGGGAGTACGAGCAGTACTTC. This encodes CASSLGREYEQYF. Supplemented by reference TRBV7-2 and TRBJ2-7, the full variable domain reads GAGVSQSPSNKVTEKGKDVELRCDPISGHTALYWYRQSLGQGLEFLIYFQGNSAPDKSGLPSDRFSAERTGGSVSTLTIQRTQQEDSAVYLCASSLGREYEQYFGPGTRLTVT.

This sequence joins TRBV29-1 and TRBJ2-2; D unclear. Trimming left V 4 bases short and J 3 bases short, with 3 bases between. This CDR3 region has 11 residues. The germline CDR1 and CDR2 sequences are SQVTM and ANQGSEA. CDR3 sequence: CSVAYTGELFF. CDR3 DNA sequence: TGCAGCGTTGCCTACACCGGGGAGCTGTTTTTT.

The chain is built from TRBV7-8 and TRBJ2-1, with TRBD1 matching over 8 bases. From germline, CDR1 is SGHVS and CDR2 FQNEAQ. V shed 5 bases and J 6 bases; nucleotides not matched to a gene: 9. The CDR3 has 15 residues. CDR3 region: CASSPQRTGFNEQFF. For the CDR3, the DNA is TGTGCCAGCAGCCCCCAAAGGACAGGGTTCAATGAGCAGTTCTTC.

The chain recombines TRBV28 with TRBJ1-2, with 7 positions matching TRBD1. The ends lost 2 bases at V and 2 bases at J; junction bases unmatched: 2. CDR1 is MDHEN, CDR2 SYDVKM, per germline. CDR3 length: 14 residues. The CDR3 nucleotides read TGTGCCAGCAGTTTAGAGGGGGCAAACTATGGCTACACCTTC. Translating gives CASSLEGANYGYTF.

V is TRBV29-1 and J is TRBJ1-4; no reliable D call. V gave up 6 bases and J gave up 7 bases, with 18 bases separating them. Germline CDR1 SQVTM, CDR2 ANQGSEA. The CDR3 is 14 amino acids. This chain's CDR3 is CSVDPFSRGEKLFF. The CDR3 bases are TGCAGCGTGGATCCGTTCTCCCGGGGTGAAAAACTGTTTTTT.

The chain recombines TRBV7-6 with TRBJ1-2; 7 bases match TRBD1. Germline V gene lookup returns CDR1 SGHVS and CDR2 FNYEAQ. With 1 base clipped from V and 4 bases from J, the junction kept 6 bases outside the gene matches. This CDR3 contains 15 residues. The CDR3 DNA is TGTGCCAGCAGCTTAGACCGGGACAGCCTCTATGGCTACACCTTC. This encodes CASSLDRDSLYGYTF. Together with reference TRBV7-6 and TRBJ1-2, the CDR3 gives the full variable domain: GAGVSQSPRYKVTKRGQDVALRCDPISGHVSLYWYRQALGQGPEFLTYFNYEAQQDKSGLPNDRFSAERPEGSISTLTIQRTEQRDSAMYRCASSLDRDSLYGYTFGSGTRLTVV.

CDR3 region: CASMPWNTEAFF. CDR3 in DNA: TGTGCTTCCATGCCGTGGAACACTGAAGCTTTCTTT. V is TRBV30 and J is TRBJ1-1; no definite D call. CDR3 length: 12 residues. The germline gives CDR1 GTSNPN, CDR2 SVGIG (reference sequence).

The chain couples TRBV7-9 to TRBJ1-2, with D possibly matching TRBD1 (5 bases). The CDR3 is made up of 11 amino acids. Germline-derived CDR1 and CDR2 are SEHNR and FQNEAQ (reference sequence). V lost 8 bases to trimming and J lost 6 bases, with 10 bases between them. The CDR3 protein is CASWGAHGYTF. The CDR3 nucleotides are TGTGCCAGCTGGGGCGCGCATGGCTACACCTTC.

This chain links TRBV5-1 with TRBJ2-5; 8 bases are a match to TRBD1. Near its end, the DNA agrees better with TRBJ2-7, so the J call may be wrong. Germline V gives CDR1 SGHRS, CDR2 YFSETQ. The CDR3 runs 12 residues. As DNA, the CDR3 is TGCGCCAGTACCGGGACAGGAGACGAGCAGTACTTC. It codes for CASTGTGDEQYF.

The J gene is TRBJ2-6, the V gene TRBV5-5; TRBD1 matches 9 bases. Per the germline V gene, CDR1 is SGHKS and CDR2 is YYEKEE (reference sequence). V shed 4 bases, J shed 9 bases, and the junction held 8 bases outside the gene matches. This CDR3 is built from 15 residues. CDR3 nucleotides: TGTGCCAGCAGCCCCGGACAGGGGATCGGCAACGTCCTGACTTTC. It encodes CASSPGQGIGNVLTF.

This chain connects TRBV18 to TRBJ2-2; possibly TRBD1 or TRBD2 for D (5 bases each). The CDR3 has 15 amino acids. V lost 2 bases and J lost 4, with 11 bases in between. Per germline, CDR1 KGHSH and CDR2 LQKENI. CDR3 nucleotide sequence: TGTGCCAGCTCACCAGGGACGAGGAGCACCGGGGAGCTGTTTTTT. Its translation is CASSPGTRSTGELFF.

This sequence joins TRBV5-1 and TRBJ2-7; no reliable D call. Looked up from germline, CDR1 is SGHRS and CDR2 is YFSETQ. The CDR3 sequence is 15 residues long. Trimming took off 0 bases at V and 0 bases at J, with 10 bases between the two ends. Here the CDR3 reads CASSLDAQSSYEQYF. The CDR3 DNA reads TGCGCCAGCAGCTTGGACGCCCAGAGCTCCTACGAGCAGTACTTC.